The clone carrying this TCR beta chain has a handful of counts. The antigen remains unidentified. These data originate in a study of vaccination effects on CD4 cells after COVID-19. Study overall: Participants received two doses of either the BNT162b2 or mRNA-1273 vaccine. Study outcomes and limitations: Limitations: small convalescent group and missing early post-infection timepoints. Clonal contraction was marked in infection- and vaccine-induced clones late after vaccination.

Sequencing followed a ViraFEST assay step that expanded antigen-specific CD4+ T cells with viral peptide pools. Upon completion of 10 to 11 days in culture, CD4+ T cells were isolated. Prior SARS-CoV-2 infection was absent in the vaccine recipients, as shown by negative nucleocapsid antibodies. The researchers cultured fewer than 2.5 million PBMC per well with about 10 IU/ml IL-2 and 7.5 to 10 ug/ml peptides. Here immunoSEQ multiplex PCR was the method, and the copy in TCRdb shows in-frame clones only, minus some. Found here are around 71,000 clones, around three quarters of them singletons; the top ten hold approximately 4.3%. J lost 5 bases, V lost 3 bases, and 7 bases had no gene match. Germline V lookup: CDR1 SGHNT, CDR2 YYREEE (reference sequence). The CDR3 runs to 15 residues.

This chain uses TRBV5-4 with TRBJ2-2; TRBD1 aligns across 7 bases. This clonotype originated in a human donor who received a COVID-19 vaccine. The starting material was CD4+ T cells from PBMCs cultured with HCoV-OC43 spike peptides, obtained before COVID-19 vaccination. Subset given: HCoV-OC43 spike overlapping peptide pool stimulation. CDR3 nucleotide sequence: TGTGCCAGCAGCTCATTTCCGACAGGGACCGGGGAGCTGTTTTTT. Encoded protein: CASSSFPTGTGELFF. Based on the CDR3 plus reference TRBV5-4 and TRBJ2-2, the full variable domain is ETGVTQSPTHLIKTRGQQVTLRCSSQSGHNTVSWYQQALGQGPQFIFQYYREEENGRGNFPPRFSGLQFPNYSSELNVNALELDDSALYLCASSSFPTGTGELFFGEGSRLTVL.